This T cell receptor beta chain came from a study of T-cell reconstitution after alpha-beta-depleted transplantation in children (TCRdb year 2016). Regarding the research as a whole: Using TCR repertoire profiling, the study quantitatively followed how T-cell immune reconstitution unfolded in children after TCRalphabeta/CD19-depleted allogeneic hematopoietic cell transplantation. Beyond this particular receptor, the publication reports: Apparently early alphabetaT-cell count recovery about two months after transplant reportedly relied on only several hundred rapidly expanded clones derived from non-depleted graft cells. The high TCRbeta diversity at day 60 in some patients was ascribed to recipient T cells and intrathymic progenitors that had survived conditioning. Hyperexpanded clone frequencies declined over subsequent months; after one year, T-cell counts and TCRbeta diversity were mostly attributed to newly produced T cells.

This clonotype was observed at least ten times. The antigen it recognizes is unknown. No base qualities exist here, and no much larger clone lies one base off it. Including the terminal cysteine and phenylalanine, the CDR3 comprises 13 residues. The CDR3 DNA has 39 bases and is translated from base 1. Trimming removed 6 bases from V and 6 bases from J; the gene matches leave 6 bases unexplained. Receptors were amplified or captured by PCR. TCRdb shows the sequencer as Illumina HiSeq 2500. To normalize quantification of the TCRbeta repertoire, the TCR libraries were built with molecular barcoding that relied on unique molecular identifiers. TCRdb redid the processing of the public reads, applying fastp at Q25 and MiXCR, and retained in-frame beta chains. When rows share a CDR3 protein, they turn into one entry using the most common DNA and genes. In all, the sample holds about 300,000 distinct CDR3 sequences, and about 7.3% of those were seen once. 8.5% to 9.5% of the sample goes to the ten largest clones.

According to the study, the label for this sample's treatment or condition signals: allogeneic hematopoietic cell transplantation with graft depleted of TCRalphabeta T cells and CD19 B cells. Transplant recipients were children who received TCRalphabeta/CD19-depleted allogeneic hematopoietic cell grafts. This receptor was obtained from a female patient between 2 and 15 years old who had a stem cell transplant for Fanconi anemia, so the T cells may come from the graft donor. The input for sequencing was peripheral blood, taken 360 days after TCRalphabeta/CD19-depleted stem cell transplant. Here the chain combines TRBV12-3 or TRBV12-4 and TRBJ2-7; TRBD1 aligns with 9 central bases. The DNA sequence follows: TGTGCCAGCAGCCGGGACAGGGTGGGCGAGCAGTACTTC. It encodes CASSRDRVGEQYF.